One sample yielded the 25 T cell receptor beta chains listed below, sequenced in a study of cytomegalovirus exposure and HLA in healthy donors. The data were produced by immunoSEQ multiplex PCR, yet TCRdb's version contains in-frame clones alone and is incomplete. The sample records 260,000 or so clones, around nine tenths being singletons. Sequencing was done on a sample of PBMCs. The receptors originated from a man younger than 35 in good health and CMV-seronegative.

This clone was seen once. This chain connects TRBV29-1 to TRBJ1-4, with TRBD1 as a possible D gene (6 bases). V was shortened by 3 bases and J by 8 bases, with 10 bases between the two germline ends. Germline V gene lookup returns CDR1 SQVTM and CDR2 ANQGSEA. This CDR3 has 12 residues. The CDR3 coding sequence is TGCAGCGTTGAGGCAGGGGAAGAAAAACTGTTTTTT. Protein: CSVEAGEEKLFF.

A remark on this clone: Other DNA sequences within the sample encode an identical CDR3. The rearrangement uses TRBV2 and TRBJ1-5, with 8 bases lining up with TRBD1. CDR1 and CDR2 from the germline V gene are SNHLY and FYNNEI. J lost 4 bases, V lost 4 bases, and 0 bases had no gene match. The CDR3 sequence is 13 residues long. The CDR3 DNA is TGTGCCAGCAGTGGACAGGGGAATCAGCCCCAGCATTTT. As protein: CASSGQGNQPQHF.

V gene TRBV11-3 combines with J gene TRBJ2-2; a possible D gene is TRBD2 (6 bases). This CDR3 contains 16 residues. V lost 4 bases and J lost 0, with 12 bases in between. Germline V lookup: CDR1 SGHNT, CDR2 YENEEA. For the CDR3, the DNA is TGTGCCAGCAGCTCCTGGGACTTTGCGAACACCGGGGAGCTGTTTTTT. Amino acid sequence: CASSSWDFANTGELFF.

The J gene is TRBJ2-1, the V gene TRBV30; tentative D call: TRBD1 (5 bases). The CDR3 has 15 amino acids. Trimming took 1 base from V and 9 from J, leaving 19 bases between them. The germline CDR1 and CDR2 sequences are GTSNPN and SVGIG (reference sequence). The DNA of the CDR3 is TGTGCCTGGAGTGGTACCCGGAGTTTTAGGGGTGAGCAGTTCTTC. This codes for CAWSGTRSFRGEQFF.

V usage is TRBV7-3 and J usage is TRBJ2-1; 8 nucleotides agree with TRBD2. V was clipped by 5 bases and J by 6 bases; unmatched bases: 12. CDR3 length: 16 residues. CDR1 and CDR2 (germline): SGHTA, FQGTGA. The CDR3: CASSTQAGAYPNEQFF. CDR3 coding DNA: TGTGCCAGCAGCACTCAAGCGGGAGCATACCCCAATGAGCAGTTCTTC.

This chain connects TRBV6-1 to TRBJ1-2; tentatively, D is TRBD1 (5 bases). CDR1 MNHNS and CDR2 SASEGT come from the germline V gene. The V end lost 2 bases, the J end lost 4 bases, and 11 bases lay between the germline ends. The CDR3 has 14 amino acids. The CDR3 loop reads CASSEWQGGYGYTF. CDR3 in DNA: TGTGCCAGCAGTGAATGGCAGGGAGGCTATGGCTACACCTTC.

The genes are TRBV9 and TRBJ2-5; D remains unclear. CDR1 is SGDLS and CDR2 is YYNGEE in the germline V gene. V was shortened by 0 bases and J by 3 bases, with 6 bases between the two germline ends. The CDR3 contains 13 residues. The CDR3 spells CASSVGGKETQYF. The DNA for the CDR3 is TGTGCCAGCAGCGTAGGAGGTAAAGAGACCCAGTACTTC.

V is TRBV6-6 and J is TRBJ1-1, with TRBD1 as a possible D gene (5 bases). This CDR3 is built from 16 residues. Trimming shortened V by 4 bases and J by 6 bases, and 21 bases separated the two germline ends. Germline values: CDR1 MNHNY, CDR2 SVGAGI (reference sequence). For the CDR3, the DNA is TGTGCCAGCAGTTCCTATCCGGCAGGGCTTTCGGCTGAAGCTTTCTTT. Its translation is CASSSYPAGLSAEAFF.

This rearrangement joins TRBV7-2 to TRBJ1-5; 10 nucleotides match TRBD1. After removal of 3 bases from V and 0 bases from J, the junction contained 5 bases not matched to a gene. Germline V gene data show CDR1 as SGHTA and CDR2 as FQGNSA. The CDR3 is made up of 17 amino acids. The CDR3 nucleotides read TGTGCCAGCAGCTTTTCCGGGACAGGGGATAGCAATCAGCCCCAGCATTTT. It encodes CASSFSGTGDSNQPQHF.

The V call is TRBV7-2, the J call TRBJ2-7, with 10 bases identical to TRBD2. Germline-derived CDR1 and CDR2 are SGHTA and FQGNSA. The CDR3 has 15 residues. The trim removed 6 bases at V and 3 bases at J, leaving 8 bases unmatched. The CDR3: CASSIRGLAIYEQYF. CDR3 nucleotides: TGTGCCAGCAGTATCCGGGGACTAGCGATCTACGAGCAGTACTTC.

The chain carries TRBV2 and TRBJ1-5; D is uncertain. The CDR3 covers 14 residues. Trimming took off 1 base at V and 0 bases at J, with 4 bases between the two ends. CDR1 is SNHLY, CDR2 FYNNEI, per germline. CDR3 sequence: CASSEVNSNQPQHF. Here the CDR3 DNA reads TGTGCCAGCAGTGAAGTAAATAGCAATCAGCCCCAGCATTTT.

The chain recombines TRBV4-2 with TRBJ2-3; D possibly corresponds to TRBD2 (6 bases). The CDR3 consists of 16 residues. V lost 3 bases and J 1 base, leaving 14 bases between the germline ends. CDR1 LGHNA and CDR2 YNFKEQ come from the germline V gene. CDR3: CASSQRQGGGTDTQYF. DNA for the CDR3: TGTGCCAGCAGCCAGAGGCAGGGAGGAGGCACAGATACGCAGTATTTT.

In its sample, this clone was seen once. The V gene is TRBV4-2, the J gene TRBJ2-7, with D possibly matching TRBD2 (6 bases). Germline loops: CDR1 LGHNA, CDR2 YNFKEQ. Deletions cut 3 bases from V and 0 bases from J, with 12 bases between. The CDR3 runs to 15 residues. This CDR3 is CASSQVSGSSYEQYF. The CDR3 region has the DNA TGTGCCAGCAGCCAGGTTAGCGGCAGCTCCTACGAGCAGTACTTC.

This clone has just one count. The chain has TRBV19 and TRBJ1-1; no reliable D call. Trimming stripped 3 bases from V and 1 base from J, with 9 bases between. CDR1 LNHDA and CDR2 SQIVND come from the germline V gene (reference sequence). This CDR3 spans 14 amino acids. CDR3 in DNA: TGTGCCAGTAGTATTTTTGCGGGGAACACTGAAGCTTTCTTT. This gives the protein CASSIFAGNTEAFF.

The CDR3 region is CASSGRRGVQADTQYF. In DNA, the CDR3 is TGTGCCAGCAGCGGCCGGCGGGGGGTGCAGGCAGATACGCAGTATTTT. The chain recombines TRBV7-2 with TRBJ2-3; 8 bases map to TRBD2. V shed 5 bases and J 4 bases; nucleotides not matched to a gene: 11. This CDR3 region has 16 residues. CDR1 and CDR2 from the germline V gene are SGHTA and FQGNSA.

The genes are TRBV5-1 and TRBJ2-6; 7 positions agree with TRBD2. Trimming cost V 3 bases and J 8 bases; bases outside gene matches: 2. Germline CDR1 is SGHRS and CDR2 is YFSETQ. The CDR3 runs to 13 residues. CDR3 bases: TGCGCCAGCAGCTCGGGAGGTACCAACGTCCTGACTTTC. The encoded protein is CASSSGGTNVLTF.

The count of this clone is one. The rearrangement uses TRBV19 and TRBJ2-5; tentatively, D is TRBD1 (6 bases). There are 12 residues in the CDR3. The V end was cut by 8 bases, the J end by 2 bases, with 9 bases between. Germline V gene sequence: CDR1 LNHDA, CDR2 SQIVND (reference sequence). CDR3 in DNA: TGTGCCAGTGGGGGCCCTCAAGAGACCCAGTACTTC. As protein: CASGGPQETQYF.

The chain links TRBV18 to TRBJ2-2; no definite D call. Germline V gives CDR1 KGHSH, CDR2 LQKENI. The V and J ends lost 3 bases and 2 bases respectively, with 7 bases between them. The CDR3 length is 14 residues. CDR3 nucleotides: TGTGCCAGCTCACCTAACAGCAACACCGGGGAGCTGTTTTTT. As protein: CASSPNSNTGELFF.

This chain connects TRBV2 to TRBJ2-4; 7 nucleotides line up with TRBD2. CDR1 and CDR2 (germline): SNHLY, FYNNEI. This CDR3 comprises 16 residues. Trimming cost V 2 bases and J 2 bases; bases outside gene matches: 6. CDR3 sequence: CASSEIGRMTKNIQYF. CDR3 nucleotides: TGTGCCAGCAGTGAAATCGGGAGGATGACCAAAAACATTCAGTACTTC. Full variable domain (missing parts from reference TRBV2 and TRBJ2-4): EPEVTQTPSHQVTQMGQEVILRCVPISNHLYFYWYRQILGQKVEFLVSFYNNEISEKSEIFDDQFSVERPDGSNFTLKIRSTKLEDSAMYFCASSEIGRMTKNIQYFGAGTRLSVL.

The CDR3 region is CASSLRGRVTGELFF. CDR3 nucleotide sequence: TGTGCCAGCAGCTTAAGAGGGAGGGTCACCGGGGAGCTGTTTTTT. The chain couples TRBV7-3 to TRBJ2-2, with 7 bases fitting TRBD2. Looked up from germline, CDR1 is SGHTA and CDR2 is FQGTGA. V shed 1 base and J 4 bases; nucleotides not matched to a gene: 3. This CDR3 contains 15 residues.

The V call is TRBV10-3, the J call TRBJ2-5, with TRBD2 matching 8 bases. Unmatched junction bases numbered 8, after V lost 4 bases and J lost 4 bases. CDR3 size: 15 residues. The germline V gene has CDR1 ENHRY and CDR2 SYGVKD. CDR3 sequence (DNA): TGTGCCATCAGTGTAAGAGCGGGAGAGGGAGAGACCCAGTACTTC. This encodes CAISVRAGEGETQYF.

The rearrangement uses TRBV9 and TRBJ2-5, with 7 bases aligning to TRBD2. With 3 bases clipped from V and 1 base from J, the junction kept 9 bases outside the gene matches. The CDR3 has 16 amino acids. Germline CDR1 is SGDLS and CDR2 is YYNGEE. In DNA form, the CDR3 reads TGTGCCAGCAGCGATTGGGCTAGCGGCTTCCAAGAGACCCAGTACTTC. Translating it yields CASSDWASGFQETQYF.

J is TRBJ1-5 and V is TRBV7-2; D not certain. Germline V gene sequence: CDR1 SGHTA, CDR2 FQGNSA. V gave up 2 bases and J gave up 5 bases, with 7 bases separating them. The CDR3 has 13 amino acids. The CDR3 bases are TGTGCCAGCAGCTTAAAAAGAGATCAGCCCCAGCATTTT. Residues: CASSLKRDQPQHF.

The gene calls are TRBV7-9 and TRBJ1-1; D is perhaps TRBD1 (5 bases). CDR1 and CDR2 (germline): SEHNR, FQNEAQ (reference sequence). V lost 4 bases and J 0 bases, leaving 9 bases between the germline ends. This CDR3 region has 14 residues. CDR3 DNA sequence: TGTGCCAGCAGCTCGGGACTGATGAACACTGAAGCTTTCTTT. Translation: CASSSGLMNTEAFF.

The table lists this clone with a few counts. The sample has other DNA sequences that encode this CDR3 too. The chain joins TRBV28 to TRBJ1-4, with D hard to call. CDR3 length: 13 residues. Trimming left V 1 base short and J 4 bases short, with 4 bases between. Germline lookup yields CDR1 MDHEN and CDR2 SYDVKM. The CDR3 reads CASSLSGNEKLFF. CDR3 nucleotides: TGTGCCAGCAGTTTATCCGGTAATGAAAAACTGTTTTTT.